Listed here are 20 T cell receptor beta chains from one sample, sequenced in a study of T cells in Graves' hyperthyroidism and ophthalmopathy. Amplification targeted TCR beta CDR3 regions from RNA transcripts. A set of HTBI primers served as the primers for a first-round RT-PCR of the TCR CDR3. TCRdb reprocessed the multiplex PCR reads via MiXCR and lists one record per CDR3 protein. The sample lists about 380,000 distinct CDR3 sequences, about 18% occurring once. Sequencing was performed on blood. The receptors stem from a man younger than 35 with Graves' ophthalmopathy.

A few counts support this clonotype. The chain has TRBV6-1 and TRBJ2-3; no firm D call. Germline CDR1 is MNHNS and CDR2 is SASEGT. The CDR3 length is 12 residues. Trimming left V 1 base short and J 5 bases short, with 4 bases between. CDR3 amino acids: CASSEGGDTQYF. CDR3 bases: TGTGCCAGCAGTGAAGGCGGAGATACGCAGTATTTT.

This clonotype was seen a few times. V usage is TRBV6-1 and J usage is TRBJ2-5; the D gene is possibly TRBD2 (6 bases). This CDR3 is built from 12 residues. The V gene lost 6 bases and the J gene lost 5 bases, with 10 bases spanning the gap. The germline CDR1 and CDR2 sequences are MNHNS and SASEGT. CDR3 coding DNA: TGTGCCAGCAGGGCGGGGTGGGAGACCCAGTACTTC. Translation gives CASRAGWETQYF.

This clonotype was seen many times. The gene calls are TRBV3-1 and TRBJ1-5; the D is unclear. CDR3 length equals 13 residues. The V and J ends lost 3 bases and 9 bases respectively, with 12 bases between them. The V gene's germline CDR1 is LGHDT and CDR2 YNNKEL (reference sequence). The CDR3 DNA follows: TGTGCCAGCAGCCAGGACCTAGAAGGGCCCCAGCATTTT. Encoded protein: CASSQDLEGPQHF.

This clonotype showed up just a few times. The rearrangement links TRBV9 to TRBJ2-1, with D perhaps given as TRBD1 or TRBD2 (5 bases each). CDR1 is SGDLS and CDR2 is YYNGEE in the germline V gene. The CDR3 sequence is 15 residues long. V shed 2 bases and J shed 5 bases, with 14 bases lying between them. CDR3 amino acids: CASSVDGGGNNEQFF. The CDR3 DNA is TGTGCCAGCAGCGTTGATGGGGGTGGGAACAATGAGCAGTTCTTC.

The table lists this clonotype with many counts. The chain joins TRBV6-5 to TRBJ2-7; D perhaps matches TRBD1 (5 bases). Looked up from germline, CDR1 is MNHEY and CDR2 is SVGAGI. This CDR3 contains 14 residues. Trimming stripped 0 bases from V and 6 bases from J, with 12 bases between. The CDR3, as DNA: TGTGCCAGCAGTTACTCTGACAGCGCCGGCGAGCAGTACTTC. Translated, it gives CASSYSDSAGEQYF.

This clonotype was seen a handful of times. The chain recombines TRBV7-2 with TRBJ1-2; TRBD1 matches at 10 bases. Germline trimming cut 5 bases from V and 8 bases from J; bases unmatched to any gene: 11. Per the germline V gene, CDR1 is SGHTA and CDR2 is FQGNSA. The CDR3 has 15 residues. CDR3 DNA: TGTGCCAGCAGCCGAGGTTGGACAGGGGGTGCAGGCTACACCTTC. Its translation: CASSRGWTGGAGYTF.

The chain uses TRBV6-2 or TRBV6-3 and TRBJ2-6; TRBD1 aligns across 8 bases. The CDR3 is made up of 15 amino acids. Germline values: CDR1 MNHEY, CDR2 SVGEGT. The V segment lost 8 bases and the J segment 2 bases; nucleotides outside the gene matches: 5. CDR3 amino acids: CASWTGRTGANVLTF. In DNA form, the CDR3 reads TGTGCCAGCTGGACAGGGAGGACTGGGGCCAACGTCCTGACTTTC.

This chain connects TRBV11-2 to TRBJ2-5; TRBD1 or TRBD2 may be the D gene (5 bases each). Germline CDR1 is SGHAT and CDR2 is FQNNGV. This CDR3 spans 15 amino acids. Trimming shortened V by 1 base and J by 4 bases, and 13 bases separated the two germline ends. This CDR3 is CASSLVSGALETQYF. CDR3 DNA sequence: TGTGCCAGCAGCTTAGTGTCCGGGGCCCTAGAGACCCAGTACTTC.

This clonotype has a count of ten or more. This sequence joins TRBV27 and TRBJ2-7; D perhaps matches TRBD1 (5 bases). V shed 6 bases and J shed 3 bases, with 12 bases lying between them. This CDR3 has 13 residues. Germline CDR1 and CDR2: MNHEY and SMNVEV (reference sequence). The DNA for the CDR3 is TGTGCCAGCAGGACCCCAGGGTACTACGAGCAGTACTTC. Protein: CASRTPGYYEQYF.

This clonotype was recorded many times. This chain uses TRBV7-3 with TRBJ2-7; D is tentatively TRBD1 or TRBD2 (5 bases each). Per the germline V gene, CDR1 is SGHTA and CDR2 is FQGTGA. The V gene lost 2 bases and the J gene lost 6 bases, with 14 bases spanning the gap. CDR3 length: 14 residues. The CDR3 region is CASSLGGQGGEQYF. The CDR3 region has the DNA TGTGCCAGCAGCTTAGGCGGGCAGGGCGGCGAGCAGTACTTC.

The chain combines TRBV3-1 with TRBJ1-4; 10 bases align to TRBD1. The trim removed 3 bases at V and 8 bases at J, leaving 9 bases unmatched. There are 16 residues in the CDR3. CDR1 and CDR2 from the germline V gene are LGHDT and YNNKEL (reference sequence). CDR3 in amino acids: CASSQGRQGAREKLFF. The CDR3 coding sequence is TGTGCCAGCAGCCAGGGGCGACAGGGGGCTAGAGAAAAACTGTTTTTT.

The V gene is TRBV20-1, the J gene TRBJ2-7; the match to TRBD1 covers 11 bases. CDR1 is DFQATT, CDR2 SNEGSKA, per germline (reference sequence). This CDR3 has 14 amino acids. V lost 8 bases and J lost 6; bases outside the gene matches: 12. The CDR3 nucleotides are TGCAGTTTCCGCTGGGACAGGGGGGTCTCCGAGCAGTACTTC. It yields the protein CSFRWDRGVSEQYF.

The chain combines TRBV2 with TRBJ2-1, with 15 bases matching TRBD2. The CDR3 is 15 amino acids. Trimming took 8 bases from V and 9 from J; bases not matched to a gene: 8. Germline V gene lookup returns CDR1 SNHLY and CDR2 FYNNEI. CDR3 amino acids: CASAGTSGGRGEQFF. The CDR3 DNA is TGTGCCAGCGCGGGGACTAGCGGGGGGCGGGGTGAGCAGTTCTTC. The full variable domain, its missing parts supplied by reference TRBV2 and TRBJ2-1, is EPEVTQTPSHQVTQMGQEVILRCVPISNHLYFYWYRQILGQKVEFLVSFYNNEISEKSEIFDDQFSVERPDGSNFTLKIRSTKLEDSAMYFCASAGTSGGRGEQFFGPGTRLTVL.

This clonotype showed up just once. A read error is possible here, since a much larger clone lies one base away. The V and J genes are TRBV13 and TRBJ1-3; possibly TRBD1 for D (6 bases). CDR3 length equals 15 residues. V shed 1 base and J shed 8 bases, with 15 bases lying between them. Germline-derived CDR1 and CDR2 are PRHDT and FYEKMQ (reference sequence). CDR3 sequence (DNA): TGTGCCAGCAGCTTAGACAGGGCGTCCGGAGACACCATATATTTT. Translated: CASSLDRASGDTIYF.

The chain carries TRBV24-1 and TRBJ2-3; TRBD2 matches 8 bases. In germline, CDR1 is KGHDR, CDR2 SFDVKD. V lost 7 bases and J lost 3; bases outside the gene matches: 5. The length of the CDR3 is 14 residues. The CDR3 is CATRRAGETDTQYF. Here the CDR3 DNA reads TGTGCCACCAGGAGAGCGGGAGAGACAGATACGCAGTATTTT.

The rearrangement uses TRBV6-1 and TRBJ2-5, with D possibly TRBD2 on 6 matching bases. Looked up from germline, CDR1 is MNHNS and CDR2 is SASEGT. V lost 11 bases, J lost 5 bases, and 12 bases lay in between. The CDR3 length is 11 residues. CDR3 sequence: CAGGARETQYF. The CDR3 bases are TGTGCCGGCGGGGCGCGGGAGACCCAGTACTTC.

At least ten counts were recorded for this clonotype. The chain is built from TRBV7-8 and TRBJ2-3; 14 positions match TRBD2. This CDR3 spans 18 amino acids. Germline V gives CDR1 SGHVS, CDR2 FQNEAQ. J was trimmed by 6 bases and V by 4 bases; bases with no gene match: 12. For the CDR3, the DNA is TGTGCCAGCAGCTCCCGGACTAGCGGGGGGACCGCGGGCGATACGCAGTATTTT. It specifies CASSSRTSGGTAGDTQYF.

CDR3 region: CASSLGGTGKAFF. The CDR3 region has the DNA TGTGCCAGCAGCTTAGGCGGGACAGGGAAAGCTTTCTTT. The V gene is TRBV13, the J gene TRBJ1-1; 9 bases align to TRBD1. Germline lookup yields CDR1 PRHDT and CDR2 FYEKMQ (reference sequence). V shed 0 bases and J 9 bases; nucleotides not matched to a gene: 2. This CDR3 is built from 13 residues.

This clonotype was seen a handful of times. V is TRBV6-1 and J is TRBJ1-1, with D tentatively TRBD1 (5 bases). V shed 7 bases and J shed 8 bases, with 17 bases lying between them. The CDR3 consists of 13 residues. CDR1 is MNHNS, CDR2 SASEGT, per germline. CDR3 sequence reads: CASTSKMGLEAFF. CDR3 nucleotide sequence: TGTGCCAGCACCTCCAAAATGGGACTAGAAGCTTTCTTT.

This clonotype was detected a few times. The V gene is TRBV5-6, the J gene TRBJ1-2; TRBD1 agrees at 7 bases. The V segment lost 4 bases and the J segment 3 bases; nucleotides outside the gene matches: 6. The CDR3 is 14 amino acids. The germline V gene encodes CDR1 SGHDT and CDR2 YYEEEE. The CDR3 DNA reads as TGTGCCAGCAGCGTGATGGACAGGTACTATGGCTACACCTTC. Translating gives CASSVMDRYYGYTF.